Shown below are 30 T cell receptor beta chains from a single sample sequenced in a study of shared clonotypes between healthy human individuals. Measured with immunoSEQ multiplex PCR; TCRdb has only the in-frame clones, and not every one. The sample has about 2 million clones; 85% to 95% are singletons. The material sequenced was naive CD4+ T cells sorted from blood. Described subset: CD45RA+ positively selected. All receptors come from a man aged 18 to 35 in good health.

The chain uses TRBV11-1 and TRBJ2-5; 10 bases are a match to TRBD1. V lost 0 bases and J lost 5; bases outside the gene matches: 6. The CDR3 has 16 residues. Germline CDR1 and CDR2: SGHAT and FQDESV (reference sequence). The CDR3 loop reads CASSLAGTGEGETQYF. The CDR3 DNA is TGTGCCAGCAGCTTAGCTGGGACAGGGGAAGGGGAGACCCAGTACTTC.

This clone was seen a few times. The genes are TRBV13 and TRBJ1-6; maybe TRBD1 (6 bases). V lost 4 bases and J lost 7, with 11 bases in between. The length of the CDR3 is 14 residues. The germline gives CDR1 PRHDT, CDR2 FYEKMQ (reference sequence). DNA of the CDR3: TGTGCCAGCAGCTCACAGGGCTCCAATTCACCCCTCCACTTT. This sequence encodes CASSSQGSNSPLHF.

Written as DNA, the CDR3 is TGTGCCAGTAGTATGATCAGACCGTACTATGGCTACACCTTC. Translating gives CASSMIRPYYGYTF. This chain links TRBV19 with TRBJ1-2; D is uncertain. V lost 3 bases, J lost 3 bases, and 11 bases lay in between. From germline, CDR1 is LNHDA and CDR2 SQIVND (reference sequence). The CDR3 runs 14 residues.

J is TRBJ1-1 and V is TRBV11-3; 7 bases are a match to TRBD1. Per the germline V gene, CDR1 is SGHNT and CDR2 is YENEEA. V gave up 5 bases and J gave up 1 base; unmatched junction bases: 4. The CDR3 covers 14 residues. CDR3 DNA: TGTGCCAGCAGCGAGGGACAGCCGAACACTGAAGCTTTCTTT. Translated, it gives CASSEGQPNTEAFF.

The V call is TRBV19, the J call TRBJ1-5, with D unclear. Germline CDR1 reads LNHDA; CDR2 reads SQIVND (reference sequence). The CDR3 spans 15 residues. V was pared by 6 bases and J by 0 bases, with 12 bases between. CDR3 residues: CASSLQHYSNQPQHF. The CDR3 nucleotides are TGTGCCAGTAGCCTCCAGCATTATAGCAATCAGCCCCAGCATTTT.

The J gene is TRBJ2-5, the V gene TRBV4-1, with TRBD2 matching over 9 bases. This CDR3 has 16 residues. V gave up 1 base and J gave up 5 bases; unmatched junction bases: 8. Germline assignment: CDR1 MGHRA and CDR2 YSYEKL. CDR3 amino acids: CASSQVASGVAETQYF. The CDR3 DNA sequence: TGCGCCAGCAGCCAAGTAGCTAGCGGGGTCGCCGAGACCCAGTACTTC.

The rearrangement joins TRBV10-3 to TRBJ2-5; D is unresolved. Germline CDR1 ENHRY, CDR2 SYGVKD. V was pared by 4 bases and J by 5 bases, with 11 bases between. This CDR3 comprises 13 residues. CDR3 loop: CAISGGLAETQYF. CDR3 bases: TGTGCCATCAGTGGCGGTCTTGCTGAGACCCAGTACTTC.

As for this clone: Additional DNA sequences in this sample encode the identical CDR3. The rearrangement uses TRBV5-4 and TRBJ1-1; TRBD1 aligns across 7 bases. The germline CDR1 and CDR2 sequences are SGHNT and YYREEE (reference sequence). Trimming cost V 4 bases and J 0 bases; bases outside gene matches: 3. The CDR3 runs to 14 residues. CDR3 loop: CASSAGQLNTEAFF. DNA of the CDR3: TGTGCCAGCAGCGCGGGACAGTTGAACACTGAAGCTTTCTTT.

The chain is built from TRBV30 and TRBJ2-2; no clear D gene. V was shortened by 5 bases and J by 6 bases, with 7 bases between the two germline ends. The CDR3 totals 11 residues. Germline-derived CDR1 and CDR2 are GTSNPN and SVGIG (reference sequence). This chain's CDR3 is CAWGSAGELFF. The CDR3 bases are TGTGCCTGGGGATCGGCCGGGGAGCTGTTTTTT.

The chain has TRBV6-6 and TRBJ2-7, with D possibly matching TRBD2 (5 bases). The CDR3 covers 13 residues. The V and J ends lost 2 bases and 3 bases respectively, with 8 bases between them. Germline loops: CDR1 MNHNY, CDR2 SVGAGI (reference sequence). DNA for the CDR3: TGTGCCAGCAGTTACAATCGGGACTACGAGCAGTACTTC. It yields the protein CASSYNRDYEQYF.

This chain uses TRBV7-9 with TRBJ2-1; 11 nucleotides align to TRBD2. V shed 2 bases and J 9 bases; nucleotides not matched to a gene: 6. CDR1 SEHNR and CDR2 FQNEAQ come from the germline V gene (reference sequence). The CDR3 totals 15 residues. The CDR3 sequence: CASSLRLAGGSEQFF. CDR3 coding DNA: TGTGCCAGCAGCTTAAGGCTAGCGGGAGGAAGTGAGCAGTTCTTC.

The count of this clone is one. V usage is TRBV7-6 and J usage is TRBJ1-4; maybe TRBD1 (6 bases). This CDR3 is 16 amino acids long. In germline, CDR1 is SGHVS, CDR2 FNYEAQ. V lost 3 bases, J lost 10 bases, and 21 bases lay in between. The CDR3 DNA is TGTGCCAGCAGCTTGGTCGGGGGCTGGCAAGATGGAAAACTGTTTTTT. Translating gives CASSLVGGWQDGKLFF.

The genes are TRBV11-3 and TRBJ2-2; TRBD1 aligns across 9 bases. The CDR3 sequence is 15 residues long. Trimming at V came to 4 bases and at J to 5 bases, leaving 5 bases not matched to a gene. From germline, CDR1 is SGHNT and CDR2 YENEEA. This chain's CDR3 is CASSSGQGLTGELFF. The DNA of the CDR3 is TGTGCCAGCAGCTCCGGACAGGGGCTAACCGGGGAGCTGTTTTTT.

This clone was detected only once. The V and J genes are TRBV30 and TRBJ1-1; no firm D call. The germline V and J ends were trimmed by 0 bases and 10 bases, with 15 bases remaining between them. The CDR3 runs to 13 residues. Per the germline V gene, CDR1 is GTSNPN and CDR2 is SVGIG (reference sequence). CDR3 bases: TGTGCCTGGAGTGTACTAGGCAGCCTGGGAGCTTTCTTT. This encodes CAWSVLGSLGAFF.

J is TRBJ2-5 and V is TRBV6-5, with D unresolved. V was shortened by 3 bases and J by 5 bases, with 10 bases between the two germline ends. Per the germline V gene, CDR1 is MNHEY and CDR2 is SVGAGI. CDR3 length: 13 amino acids. The DNA for the CDR3 is TGTGCCAGCAGTTATAGAGGTTTCGAGACCCAGTACTTC. It translates to CASSYRGFETQYF.

The chain uses TRBV5-1 and TRBJ2-1, with D possibly matching TRBD2 (5 bases). This CDR3 is 15 amino acids long. Trimming pared 4 bases from V and 6 bases from J, leaving 17 bases between. The germline V gene encodes CDR1 SGHRS and CDR2 YFSETQ. The CDR3 DNA sequence: TGCGCCAGCAGCCCACCTTTAGCGTTTGGCAATGAGCAGTTCTTC. Its protein is CASSPPLAFGNEQFF.

The chain employs TRBV7-2 and TRBJ1-4; 7 bases are shared with TRBD1. The length of the CDR3 is 17 residues. In germline, CDR1 is SGHTA, CDR2 FQGNSA. J lost 4 bases, V lost 5 bases, and 13 bases had no gene match. CDR3 coding DNA: TGTGCCAGCAGCCCGGGGGGGAAACAGGGGAGTAATGAAAAACTGTTTTTT. Translation: CASSPGGKQGSNEKLFF.

Here the CDR3 DNA reads TGTGCCAGCTCACCACCAGGGCCGGATACTGAAGCTTTCTTT. This codes for CASSPPGPDTEAFF. The rearrangement joins TRBV18 to TRBJ1-1; D is unclear. Germline loops: CDR1 KGHSH, CDR2 LQKENI. With 0 bases removed from V and 5 bases from J, the gap between germline ends came to 10 bases. The CDR3 is 14 amino acids.

In this sample, this clone turned up once. This sequence joins TRBV9 and TRBJ2-7, with TRBD2 as a possible D gene (5 bases). V gave up 2 bases and J gave up 7 bases, with 19 bases separating them. CDR1 and CDR2 (germline): SGDLS, YYNGEE. The CDR3 spans 15 residues. CDR3 in amino acids: CASSVDARASGEQYF. DNA of the CDR3: TGTGCCAGCAGCGTGGATGCCCGGGCATCGGGGGAGCAGTACTTC. Full variable domain (rest looked up from reference TRBV9 and TRBJ2-7): DSGVTQTPKHLITATGQRVTLRCSPRSGDLSVYWYQQSLDQGLQFLIQYYNGEERAKGNILERFSAQQFPDLHSELNLSSLELGDSALYFCASSVDARASGEQYFGPGTRLTVT.

The chain carries TRBV6-1 and TRBJ1-2; D may be TRBD1 (6 bases). CDR1 MNHNS and CDR2 SASEGT come from the germline V gene. Trimming shortened V by 5 bases and J by 6 bases, and 16 bases separated the two germline ends. CDR3 size: 14 residues. The DNA of the CDR3 is TGTGCCAGCAGTCCTCGGGGCAGGGGAGATGGCTACACCTTC. It specifies CASSPRGRGDGYTF.

CDR3 sequence: CASSPRGRVYNEQFF. The DNA of the CDR3 is TGTGCCAGCTCACCACGTGGGCGGGTCTACAATGAGCAGTTCTTC. The chain combines TRBV18 with TRBJ2-1; D might be TRBD2 (5 bases). The germline CDR1 and CDR2 sequences are KGHSH and LQKENI. V lost 1 base and J lost 3, with 10 bases in between. The CDR3 is 15 residues long.

V usage is TRBV5-5 and J usage is TRBJ2-7; D unclear. There are 13 residues in the CDR3. Germline CDR1 SGHKS, CDR2 YYEKEE (reference sequence). V dropped 4 bases and J dropped 1 base, with 9 bases sitting between them. CDR3 bases: TGTGCCAGCAGCCTTCCCCATTCCTACGAGCAGTACTTC. This sequence encodes CASSLPHSYEQYF.

V gene TRBV30 combines with J gene TRBJ2-3; TRBD1 matches 8 bases. The germline V gene has CDR1 GTSNPN and CDR2 SVGIG (reference sequence). This CDR3 comprises 16 residues. V shed 2 bases and J 4 bases; nucleotides not matched to a gene: 11. For the CDR3, the DNA is TGTGCCTGGAGTACACACCGGACAGGGCGGGCAGATACGCAGTATTTT. Its translation: CAWSTHRTGRADTQYF.

This chain uses TRBV5-1 with TRBJ2-5; 7 positions match TRBD2. The germline V gene has CDR1 SGHRS and CDR2 YFSETQ. This CDR3 has 14 residues. Trimming cost V 2 bases and J 4 bases; bases outside gene matches: 5. Written as DNA, the CDR3 is TGCGCCAGCAGCTTCCGCGGGAGAGGAGAGACCCAGTACTTC. Translating it yields CASSFRGRGETQYF.

To note about this clone: This specimen includes other DNA sequences encoding the same CDR3. The gene calls are TRBV9 and TRBJ2-1; 9 bases match TRBD2. The ends lost 0 bases at V and 6 bases at J; junction bases unmatched: 4. The CDR3 totals 15 residues. The germline V gene has CDR1 SGDLS and CDR2 YYNGEE. The CDR3, as DNA: TGTGCCAGCAGCGTAGAGACTAGCGGCTCCAATGAGCAGTTCTTC. Translated, it gives CASSVETSGSNEQFF.

This clone was seen only once. The chain recombines TRBV11-2 with TRBJ2-2; D may correspond to TRBD1 or TRBD2 (7 bases each). The ends were cut back, 4 bases at V and 2 bases at J, with 14 bases in the middle. CDR1 and CDR2 (germline): SGHAT, FQNNGV. The CDR3 is 16 amino acids. This CDR3 is CASSSVGGGNTGELFF. The DNA of the CDR3 is TGTGCCAGCAGCTCCGTGGGAGGGGGCAACACCGGGGAGCTGTTTTTT.

This chain links TRBV29-1 with TRBJ2-7; D is possibly TRBD1 (5 bases). The germline CDR1 and CDR2 sequences are SQVTM and ANQGSEA. The CDR3 sequence is 13 residues long. The V end lost 4 bases, the J end lost 11 bases, and 21 bases lay between the germline ends. The CDR3 loop reads CSVVSPGQSLEYF. CDR3 DNA sequence: TGCAGCGTTGTAAGTCCCGGACAATCCCTGGAGTACTTC.

The gene calls are TRBV11-1 and TRBJ2-5; 7 nucleotides line up with TRBD1. Looked up from germline, CDR1 is SGHAT and CDR2 is FQDESV (reference sequence). CDR3 size: 17 residues. V dropped 3 bases and J dropped 0; count of bases not matched to a gene: 10. The CDR3 DNA is TGTGCCAGCAGCTTCTCATCCGGGACAGTCAACCAAGAGACCCAGTACTTC. As protein: CASSFSSGTVNQETQYF.

This clone is a singleton in its sample. V is TRBV19 and J is TRBJ2-7, with unresolved D. The CDR3 is 14 residues long. Trimming shortened V by 1 base and J by 3 bases, and 10 bases separated the two germline ends. Germline loops: CDR1 LNHDA, CDR2 SQIVND (reference sequence). The CDR3 loop is CASSIGLNNYEQYF. The CDR3 bases are TGTGCCAGTAGTATAGGCCTGAACAACTACGAGCAGTACTTC. Complete variable domain (other parts from reference TRBV19 and TRBJ2-7): DGGITQSPKYLFRKEGQNVTLSCEQNLNHDAMYWYRQDPGQGLRLIYYSQIVNDFQKGDIAEGYSVSREKKESFPLTVTSAQKNPTAFYLCASSIGLNNYEQYFGPGTRLTVT.

This clone was counted ten times or more. Other nucleotide sequences from this sample produce the same CDR3. The chain has TRBV10-3 and TRBJ1-5, with unresolved D. Germline V gene data show CDR1 as ENHRY and CDR2 as SYGVKD. The CDR3 consists of 13 residues. V gave up 8 bases and J gave up 0 bases, with 8 bases separating them. CDR3 in DNA: TGTGCCATCGGTCCCGATAGCAATCAGCCCCAGCATTTT. This sequence encodes CAIGPDSNQPQHF.